This T cell receptor (beta chain) was captured by sequencing in a study of Ad26.COV2.S vaccination and SARS-CoV-2 variants. Trimming stripped 2 bases from V and 0 bases from J, with 12 bases between. Germline loops: CDR1 MNHEY, CDR2 SVGAGI. The CDR3 has 16 residues. Study findings and constraints: Vaccinees and placebo recipients showed similar non-spike TCR breadth.

Treatment in this sample: 15 to 20 received Ad26.COV2.S at low or high dose, single or two shots; several received placebo; per-sample allocation not given. Samples analyzed were those drawn on day 63 after the first vaccine or placebo injection. Based in Boston, the donor was an adult of 18-55 years. An Ad26 vector that expressed Wuhan-strain SARS-CoV-2 spike constituted the vaccine. Of note for this clone: Its antigen is as yet unknown.

Method: immunoSEQ multiplex PCR; TCRdb's copy keeps in-frame clones and lacks some. The top ten hold around 3.3% of the sample, which has approximately 400,000 clones, about 88% seen once. The sequencing here drew on peripheral blood, taken in a trial of Ad26.COV2.S vaccine versus placebo. This clonotype was obtained from a person between 18 and 59 years old who received the Ad26.COV2.S COVID-19 vaccine or a placebo. This sequence joins TRBV6-5 and TRBJ2-3, with D perhaps TRBD1 (6 bases). The CDR3: CASSYRGIGSTDTQYF. Here the CDR3 DNA reads TGTGCCAGCAGTTACAGGGGGATTGGGAGCACAGATACGCAGTATTTT.